These 18 T cell receptor beta chains were sequenced from one sample in a study of technical replicates of blood from a handful of donors. Data came from immunoSEQ multiplex PCR; TCRdb stores just in-frame clones and leaves some out. The table includes about 93,000 clones, about 95% detected once. The source material was T cells isolated from PBMCs. These receptor sequences come from a human donor in good health.

This chain uses TRBV4-1 with TRBJ2-7, with D tentatively TRBD1 (5 bases). CDR1 is MGHRA and CDR2 is YSYEKL in the germline V gene. CDR3 length: 17 residues. Trimming cost V 1 base and J 0 bases, with 16 bases left between them. CDR3 bases: TGCGCCAGCAGCCAAGCTATTCCAGGGCTACTCTCCTACGAGCAGTACTTC. It codes for CASSQAIPGLLSYEQYF.

This clone was seen just once. V gene TRBV4-1 combines with J gene TRBJ1-2; 9 nucleotides line up with TRBD1. The junction had 4 bases not matched to a gene; V was cut back by 3 bases and J by 5 bases. The V gene's germline CDR1 is MGHRA and CDR2 YSYEKL. This CDR3 is 14 amino acids long. CDR3 in amino acids: CASSQPGQGYGYTF. The CDR3 coding sequence is TGCGCCAGCAGCCAGCCGGGACAGGGATATGGCTACACCTTC.

This chain links TRBV5-1 with TRBJ2-5, with 10 nucleotides matching TRBD2. After removal of 0 bases from V and 2 bases from J, the junction contained 4 bases not matched to a gene. The length of the CDR3 is 16 residues. Germline values: CDR1 SGHRS, CDR2 YFSETQ. The CDR3 sequence is CASSLVRAGGQETQYF. In nucleotides, the CDR3 is TGCGCCAGCAGCTTGGTACGAGCGGGGGGGCAAGAGACCCAGTACTTC.

The V gene is TRBV14, the J gene TRBJ1-1; TRBD1 agrees at 7 bases. V lost 2 bases, J lost 7 bases, and 7 bases stayed unmatched. The CDR3 spans 14 residues. Germline assignment: CDR1 SGHDN and CDR2 FVKESK. The CDR3 region is CASSQWQGVDEAFF. CDR3 in DNA: TGTGCCAGCAGCCAATGGCAGGGGGTGGATGAAGCTTTCTTT.

The rearrangement joins TRBV21-1 to TRBJ1-5; the table names TRBD1, a call not compared with the DNA. TRBV21-1 is deemed a pseudogene. The CDR3 length is 21 residues. CDR3 DNA sequence: TGTGCCAGCAGCGGCCCTGGTCCGTTTCCGGGACAGGGTATCCGCAATCAGCCCCAGCATTTT. This sequence encodes CASSGPGPFPGQGIRNQPQHF.

CDR3: CASSLQSNTGELFF. CDR3 in DNA: TGTGCCAGCAGCCTCCAGTCGAACACCGGGGAGCTGTTTTTT. V usage is TRBV7-3 and J usage is TRBJ2-2; D not certain. CDR3 size: 14 residues. V was clipped by 5 bases and J by 0 bases, with 7 bases between them. Germline V gene lookup returns CDR1 SGHTA and CDR2 FQGTGA.

The V and J genes are TRBV30 and TRBJ2-3, with TRBD1 identical over 9 bases. The V gene's germline CDR1 is GTSNPN and CDR2 SVGIG (reference sequence). The junction had 3 bases not matched to a gene; V was cut back by 2 bases and J by 3 bases. CDR3 length equals 14 residues. Written as DNA, the CDR3 is TGTGCCTGGAGTACCGGACAGGGGACAGATACGCAGTATTTT. It translates to CAWSTGQGTDTQYF.

The rearrangement links TRBV5-1 to TRBJ1-1, with TRBD1 identical over 8 bases. The CDR3 covers 15 residues. The germline V gene has CDR1 SGHRS and CDR2 YFSETQ. The V and J ends lost 1 base and 1 base, in that order; junction bases with no gene match: 3. CDR3 sequence reads: CASSLFTGGNTEAFF. CDR3 sequence (DNA): TGCGCCAGCAGCTTGTTCACAGGGGGGAACACTGAAGCTTTCTTT.

The V gene is TRBV7-2, the J gene TRBJ2-7; D perhaps matches TRBD1 (6 bases). Germline loops: CDR1 SGHTA, CDR2 FQGNSA. CDR3 length: 15 residues. V gave up 3 bases and J gave up 3 bases, with 15 bases separating them. Here the CDR3 reads CASSFATGWSYEQYF. As DNA, the CDR3 is TGTGCCAGCAGCTTTGCGACAGGTTGGAGCTACGAGCAGTACTTC. The full variable domain, in which reference TRBV7-2 and TRBJ2-7 provide the parts outside the CDR3, is GAGVSQSPSNKVTEKGKDVELRCDPISGHTALYWYRQSLGQGLEFLIYFQGNSAPDKSGLPSDRFSAERTGGSVSTLTIQRTQQEDSAVYLCASSFATGWSYEQYFGPGTRLTVT.

The V call is TRBV6-1, the J call TRBJ2-5, with D maybe TRBD2 (5 bases). The CDR3 extends over 12 amino acids. The germline V gene encodes CDR1 MNHNS and CDR2 SASEGT. V was pared by 7 bases and J by 1 base, with 7 bases between. CDR3 sequence reads: CASTRGQETQYF. The CDR3 nucleotides read TGTGCCAGCACACGGGGCCAAGAGACCCAGTACTTC.

The chain combines TRBV28 with TRBJ2-1, with TRBD2 matching over 8 bases. Germline values: CDR1 MDHEN, CDR2 SYDVKM. Losses at the gene ends were 7 bases for V and 3 bases for J; bases not matched to a gene: 2. The CDR3 length is 13 residues. The CDR3 loop reads CASMSGGYNEQFF. In DNA form, the CDR3 reads TGTGCCAGCATGAGCGGGGGCTACAATGAGCAGTTCTTC.

The J gene is TRBJ2-7, the V gene TRBV5-1; D is unclear. Germline V gene data show CDR1 as SGHRS and CDR2 as YFSETQ. The CDR3 is 13 residues long. Trimming took 0 bases from V and 2 from J, leaving 6 bases between them. The DNA for the CDR3 is TGCGCCAGCAGCTTGGCCGTAGCCTACGAGCAGTACTTC. This gives the protein CASSLAVAYEQYF.

CDR3 residues: CASSLSFRSDRLGYEQYF. CDR3 sequence (DNA): TGTGCCAGCAGTTTATCTTTTCGAAGCGACAGGCTCGGCTACGAGCAGTACTTC. This chain joins TRBV27 and TRBJ2-7; possible D gene TRBD1, 6 bases. Trimming left V 0 bases short and J 3 bases short, with 21 bases between. CDR3 length: 18 residues. Germline CDR1 and CDR2: MNHEY and SMNVEV (reference sequence).

This rearrangement joins TRBV7-6 to TRBJ2-7; a possible D gene is TRBD2 (6 bases). V was clipped by 5 bases and J by 2 bases, with 13 bases between them. Looked up from germline, CDR1 is SGHVS and CDR2 is FNYEAQ. CDR3 length: 14 residues. The CDR3 sequence is CASSGGTRPYEQYF. The CDR3 nucleotides are TGTGCCAGCAGCGGAGGGACGCGGCCCTACGAGCAGTACTTC.

The rearrangement links TRBV6-1 to TRBJ2-7; D might be TRBD1 (6 bases). V was clipped by 3 bases and J by 6 bases, with 12 bases between them. There are 13 residues in the CDR3. The germline gives CDR1 MNHNS, CDR2 SASEGT. CDR3 in amino acids: CASSDWTRGEQYF. The CDR3 DNA sequence: TGTGCCAGCAGTGATTGGACCAGGGGCGAGCAGTACTTC.

CDR3 residues: CASSLDSPLAGEFDEQFF. The CDR3 DNA reads as TGTGCCAGCAGCTTGGACTCCCCTCTAGCGGGAGAATTCGATGAGCAGTTCTTC. The chain employs TRBV5-4 and TRBJ2-1, with TRBD2 identical over 10 bases. The V and J ends lost 0 bases and 8 bases, in that order; junction bases with no gene match: 14. This CDR3 has 18 amino acids. The germline V gene encodes CDR1 SGHNT and CDR2 YYREEE (reference sequence).

The chain recombines TRBV18 with TRBJ2-7; 7 nucleotides align to TRBD1. Germline-derived CDR1 and CDR2 are KGHSH and LQKENI. The V and J ends lost 2 bases and 3 bases, in that order; junction bases with no gene match: 10. The CDR3 is made up of 16 amino acids. The CDR3 sequence: CASSPWAEDRNYEQYF. CDR3 nucleotides: TGTGCCAGCTCACCATGGGCTGAGGACAGGAACTACGAGCAGTACTTC.

The rearrangement joins TRBV10-3 to TRBJ2-2, with D possibly matching TRBD2 (5 bases). With 5 bases removed from V and 4 bases from J, the gap between germline ends came to 14 bases. From germline, CDR1 is ENHRY and CDR2 SYGVKD. The CDR3 runs to 15 residues. This chain's CDR3 is CAISNPGGGTGELFF. DNA of the CDR3: TGTGCCATCAGTAATCCAGGAGGAGGCACCGGGGAGCTGTTTTTT.